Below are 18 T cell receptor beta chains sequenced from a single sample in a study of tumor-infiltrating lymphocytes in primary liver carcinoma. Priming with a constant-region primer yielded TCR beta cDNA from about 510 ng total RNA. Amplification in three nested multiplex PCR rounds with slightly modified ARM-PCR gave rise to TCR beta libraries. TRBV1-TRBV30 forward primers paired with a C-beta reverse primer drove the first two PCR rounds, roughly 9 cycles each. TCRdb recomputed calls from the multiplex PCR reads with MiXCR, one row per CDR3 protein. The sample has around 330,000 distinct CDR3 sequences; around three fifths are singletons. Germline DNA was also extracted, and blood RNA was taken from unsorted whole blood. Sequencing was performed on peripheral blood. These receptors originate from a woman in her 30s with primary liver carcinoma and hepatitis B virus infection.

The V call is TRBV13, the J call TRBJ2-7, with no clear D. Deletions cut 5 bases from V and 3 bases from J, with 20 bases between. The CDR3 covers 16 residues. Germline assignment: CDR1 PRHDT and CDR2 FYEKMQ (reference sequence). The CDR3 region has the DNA TGTGCCAGCAGCCTCACCACGTTAGGGCGTCACTACGAGCAGTACTTC. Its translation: CASSLTTLGRHYEQYF.

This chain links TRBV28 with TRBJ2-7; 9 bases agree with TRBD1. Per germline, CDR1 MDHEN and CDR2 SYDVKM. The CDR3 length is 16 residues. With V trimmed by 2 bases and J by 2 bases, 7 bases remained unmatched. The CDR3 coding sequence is TGTGCCAGCAGTTTAATCAAGACAGGGGGGACCTACGAGCAGTACTTC. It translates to CASSLIKTGGTYEQYF.

The CDR3 here is CASREGQGYHEQFF. The DNA of the CDR3 is TGTGCCAGCAGGGAGGGACAGGGGTATCATGAGCAGTTCTTC. The V gene is TRBV5-6, the J gene TRBJ2-1; TRBD1 matches 10 bases. Germline values: CDR1 SGHDT, CDR2 YYEEEE. Trimming cost V 5 bases and J 8 bases; bases outside gene matches: 7. The CDR3 sequence is 14 residues long.

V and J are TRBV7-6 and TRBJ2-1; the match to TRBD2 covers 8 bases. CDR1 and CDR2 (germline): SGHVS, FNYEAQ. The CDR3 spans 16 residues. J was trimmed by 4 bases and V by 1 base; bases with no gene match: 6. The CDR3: CASSLERESEYNEQFF. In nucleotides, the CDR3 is TGTGCCAGCAGCTTAGAGCGGGAGTCGGAGTACAATGAGCAGTTCTTC.

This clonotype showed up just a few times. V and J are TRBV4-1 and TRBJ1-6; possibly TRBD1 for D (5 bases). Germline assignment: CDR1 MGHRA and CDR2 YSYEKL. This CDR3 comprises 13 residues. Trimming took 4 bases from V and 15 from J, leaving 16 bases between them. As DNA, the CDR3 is TGCGCCAGCAGCCTCCCACGGGACGGTCTCCTCCACTTT. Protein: CASSLPRDGLLHF.

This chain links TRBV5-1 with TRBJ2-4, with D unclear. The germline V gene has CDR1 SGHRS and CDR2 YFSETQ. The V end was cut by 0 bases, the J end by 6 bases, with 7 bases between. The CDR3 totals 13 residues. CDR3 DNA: TGCGCCAGCAGCTTGGGGACCTTAAACATTCAGTACTTC. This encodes CASSLGTLNIQYF.

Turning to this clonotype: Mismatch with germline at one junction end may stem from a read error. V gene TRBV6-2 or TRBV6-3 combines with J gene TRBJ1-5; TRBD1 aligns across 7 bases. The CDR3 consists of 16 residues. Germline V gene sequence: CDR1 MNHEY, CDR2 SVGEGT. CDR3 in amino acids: CVSSYGAGGSNQPQHF. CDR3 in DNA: TGTGTCAGCAGTTACGGAGCAGGGGGAAGCAATCAGCCCCAGCATTTT.

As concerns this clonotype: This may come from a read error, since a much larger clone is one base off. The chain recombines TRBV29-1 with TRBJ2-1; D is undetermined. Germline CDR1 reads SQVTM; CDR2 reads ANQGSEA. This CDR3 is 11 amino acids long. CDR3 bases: TGCAGCGCCGTTTCGGGTGCAGAGCGGTTCTTC. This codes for CSAVSGAERFF.

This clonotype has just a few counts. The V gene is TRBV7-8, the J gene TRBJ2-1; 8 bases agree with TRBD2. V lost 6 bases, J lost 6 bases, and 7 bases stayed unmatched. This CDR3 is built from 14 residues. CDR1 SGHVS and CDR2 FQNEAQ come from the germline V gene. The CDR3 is CASRVSGRGNEQFF. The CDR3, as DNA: TGTGCCAGCAGGGTGAGCGGGAGAGGCAATGAGCAGTTCTTC.

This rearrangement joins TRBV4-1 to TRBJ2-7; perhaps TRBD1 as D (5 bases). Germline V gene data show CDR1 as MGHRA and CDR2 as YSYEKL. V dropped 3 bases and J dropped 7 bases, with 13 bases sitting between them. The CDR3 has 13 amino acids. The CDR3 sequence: CASSHEPSGEQYF. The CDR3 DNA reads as TGCGCCAGCAGCCACGAACCGTCAGGGGAGCAGTACTTC.

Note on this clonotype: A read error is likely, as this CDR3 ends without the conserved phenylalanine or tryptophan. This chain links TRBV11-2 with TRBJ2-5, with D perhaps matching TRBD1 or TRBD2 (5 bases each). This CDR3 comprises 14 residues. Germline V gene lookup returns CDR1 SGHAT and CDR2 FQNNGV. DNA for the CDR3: TGTGCTAGCAGCTTGGGACCGGCGACAGAGACCCAGTACATC. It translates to CASSLGPATETQYI.

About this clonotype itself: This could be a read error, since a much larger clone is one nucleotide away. CDR3 DNA: TGTGCCAGCGGCTTCGACAGGGGCCTAAACACCATATATTTT. Translation gives CASGFDRGLNTIYF. The chain links TRBV6-5 to TRBJ1-3, with 8 bases identical to TRBD1. There are 14 residues in the CDR3. The junction had 9 bases not matched to a gene; V was cut back by 8 bases and J by 6 bases. Germline CDR1 MNHEY, CDR2 SVGAGI.

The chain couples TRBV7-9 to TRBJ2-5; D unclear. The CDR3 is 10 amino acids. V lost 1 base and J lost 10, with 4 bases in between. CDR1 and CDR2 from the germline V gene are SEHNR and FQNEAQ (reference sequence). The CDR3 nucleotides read TGTGCCAGCAGCTTAGGGAGCCAGTACTTC. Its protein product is CASSLGSQYF.

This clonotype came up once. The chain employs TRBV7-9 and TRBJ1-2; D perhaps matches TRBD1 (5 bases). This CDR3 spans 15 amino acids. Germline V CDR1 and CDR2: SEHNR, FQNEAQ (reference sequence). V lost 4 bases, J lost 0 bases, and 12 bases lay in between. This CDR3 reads CASSSRGLANYGYTF. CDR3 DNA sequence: TGTGCCAGCAGCTCGAGGGGACTCGCTAACTATGGCTACACCTTC.

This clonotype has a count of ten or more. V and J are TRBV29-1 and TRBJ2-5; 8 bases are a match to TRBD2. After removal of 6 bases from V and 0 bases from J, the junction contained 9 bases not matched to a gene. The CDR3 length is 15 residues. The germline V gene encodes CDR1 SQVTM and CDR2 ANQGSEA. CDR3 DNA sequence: TGCAGCGTCGCAGGCGGGAGGACTCACCAAGAGACCCAGTACTTC. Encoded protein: CSVAGGRTHQETQYF.

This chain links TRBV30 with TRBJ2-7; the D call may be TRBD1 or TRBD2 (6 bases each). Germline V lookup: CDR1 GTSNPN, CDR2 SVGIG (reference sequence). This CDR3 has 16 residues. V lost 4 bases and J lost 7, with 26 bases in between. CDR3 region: CAWKGIYRGDVREQYF. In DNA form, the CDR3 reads TGTGCCTGGAAAGGGATATATAGGGGGGACGTGAGGGAGCAGTACTTC.

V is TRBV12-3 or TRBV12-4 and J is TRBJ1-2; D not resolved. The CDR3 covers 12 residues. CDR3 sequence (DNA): TGTACCATCCGCAAGAACAGCGGAGGCTACACCTTC. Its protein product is CTIRKNSGGYTF.

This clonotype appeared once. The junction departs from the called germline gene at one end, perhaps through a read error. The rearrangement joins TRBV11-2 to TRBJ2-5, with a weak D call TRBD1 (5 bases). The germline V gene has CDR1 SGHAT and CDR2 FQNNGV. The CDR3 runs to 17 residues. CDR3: CATSLGRKGVSQETQYF. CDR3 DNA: TGTGCCACCAGCTTAGGCCGGAAAGGGGTGTCACAAGAGACCCAGTACTTC.